This entry describes one T cell receptor beta chain. The CDR3 has 13 residues. V lost 5 bases and J 4 bases, leaving 11 bases between the germline ends. The data originate from a study of control samples from healthy donors and cancer patients. The method was immunoSEQ multiplex PCR; TCRdb's version includes in-frame clones alone and lacks a portion of them. The table lists over 60,000 clones, 75% to 85% of them singletons. The sequenced material came from blood. The sequence was collected from a man aged 35 to 55 in good health. The chain couples TRBV12-3 or TRBV12-4 to TRBJ1-1; the D is unclear. CDR3 amino acids: CASSMLVGTEAFF. The CDR3 DNA reads as TGTGCCAGCAGTATGCTTGTGGGCACTGAAGCTTTCTTT.